Below, one T cell receptor (beta chain) is given with its context. The target antigen is unknown. The data derive from a study of shared clonotypes between healthy human individuals. Genomic DNA of every subset was divided equally among multiple immunoSEQ plates. Sequencing used immunoSEQ multiplex PCR; TCRdb keeps in-frame clones, though not all of them. The sample lists under 600,000 clones, approximately 97% seen once, with 0.055% to 0.07% in the top ten. Regarding the study as a whole: Four donors had about 5.1% of their naive CD4 clonotypes in common.

The sequenced material came from naive CD4+ T cells sorted from blood. The subset here: CD45RA+ positively selected. The receptor comes from a young woman in good health.

The CDR3 here is CASSYNSGYTGELFF. DNA for the CDR3: TGTGCCAGCAGTTACAACTCGGGGTACACCGGGGAGCTGTTTTTT. The chain is built from TRBV6-5 and TRBJ2-2; perhaps TRBD2 as D (5 bases). The CDR3 sequence is 15 residues long. In germline, CDR1 is MNHEY, CDR2 SVGAGI. Trimming pared 2 bases from V and 3 bases from J, leaving 10 bases between.